The source of this TCR beta chain is a study of Graves' ophthalmopathy and Graves' hyperthyroidism. Trimming shortened V by 5 bases and J by 4 bases, and 11 bases separated the two germline ends. In germline, CDR1 is SGHVS, CDR2 FQNEAQ. This CDR3 spans 14 amino acids. Exclusion covered patients with other autoimmune diseases or uncontrolled infections (as well as pregnancy or lactation). From fresh peripheral blood, roughly 9.3 ml in volume, the PBMCs were obtained. This clonotype appeared many times. Its antigen remains unknown. Using RNA transcripts, the TCR beta CDR3 regions were amplified. Second-round multiplex PCR came after a first-round RT-PCR that employed HTBI primers. TCRdb analysed the multiplex PCR reads with MiXCR anew, one entry per CDR3 protein. The sample gives a few hundred thousand distinct CDR3 sequences, about a sixth of which show up once; approximately 13% is in the top ten. Study conclusions and caveats: A majority of expanded thyroid clonotypes exceeding 0.001 frequency were likewise present in blood.

This chain connects TRBV7-8 to TRBJ2-2; D ambiguous. This TCR came from an adult man with Graves' ophthalmopathy. Sequences were obtained from peripheral blood. The CDR3 spells CASSRDRFTGELFF. The CDR3 DNA is TGTGCCAGCAGCCGTGACCGATTCACCGGGGAGCTGTTTTTT.